Presented here are 13 T cell receptor beta chains from one specimen sequenced in a study of T cells in Graves' hyperthyroidism and ophthalmopathy. From RNA transcripts, TCR beta CDR3 regions were amplified. The HTBI primer set was used in a first-round RT-PCR of the TCR CDR3. MiXCR, applied by TCRdb to the multiplex PCR reads, yields one record per CDR3 protein. The sample shows about 400,000 distinct CDR3 sequences, roughly 14% of them seen only once. The source material was blood. Receptors were obtained from a woman under 30 with Graves' hyperthyroidism.

V is TRBV5-4 and J is TRBJ1-5; D may be TRBD1 (5 bases). The CDR3 is 14 residues long. Germline V gives CDR1 SGHNT, CDR2 YYREEE (reference sequence). Trimming removed 0 bases from V and 7 bases from J, with 11 bases in between. The CDR3 sequence is CASSLAGDPQPQHF. As DNA, the CDR3 is TGTGCCAGCAGCTTGGCCGGGGACCCCCAGCCCCAGCATTTT.

In its sample, this clonotype was seen many times. The chain combines TRBV20-1 with TRBJ2-7; unclear D gene. V dropped 1 base and J dropped 9 bases, with 13 bases sitting between them. Per germline, CDR1 DFQATT and CDR2 SNEGSKA (reference sequence). This CDR3 comprises 12 residues. CDR3 DNA: TGCAGTGCTAGAGCCTCCGTTGAACGGCAGTACTTC. Amino acids: CSARASVERQYF.

This clonotype was recorded at least ten times. The genes are TRBV6-4 and TRBJ2-2; 9 bases line up with TRBD2. Germline assignment: CDR1 MRHNA and CDR2 SNTAGT. Losses at the gene ends were 0 bases for V and 4 bases for J; bases not matched to a gene: 0. The CDR3 totals 15 residues. The CDR3 here is CASSDSSGGTGELFF. CDR3 in DNA: TGTGCCAGCAGTGACTCTAGCGGGGGCACCGGGGAGCTGTTTTTT.

There are many counts of this clonotype. The rearrangement joins TRBV12-3 or TRBV12-4 to TRBJ1-1; D gene ambiguous. This CDR3 is built from 18 residues. Trimming took off 1 base at V and 2 bases at J, with 20 bases between the two ends. In DNA form, the CDR3 reads TGTGCCAGCAGTTTAGGCTCGGGGTTGGTGTGGGAAAACACTGAAGCTTTCTTT. This translates into CASSLGSGLVWENTEAFF.

This chain joins TRBV9 and TRBJ1-3; D is ambiguous. The V gene lost 5 bases and the J gene lost 0 bases, with 15 bases spanning the gap. The germline CDR1 and CDR2 sequences are SGDLS and YYNGEE. This CDR3 is built from 16 residues. The CDR3: CASSLRATSSGNTIYF. Written as DNA, the CDR3 is TGTGCCAGCAGTTTAAGAGCTACCAGCTCTGGAAACACCATATATTTT.

This clonotype came up a few times. This chain connects TRBV15 to TRBJ2-1, with D possibly matching TRBD2 (7 bases). Germline CDR1 and CDR2: LNHNV and YYDKDF (reference sequence). The CDR3 is made up of 16 amino acids. Trimming took 1 base from V and 6 from J, leaving 16 bases between them. The chain's CDR3 is CATSRVLGLGGNEQFF. Written as DNA, the CDR3 is TGTGCCACCAGCAGAGTCTTAGGACTAGGGGGCAATGAGCAGTTCTTC. Based on the CDR3 plus reference TRBV15 and TRBJ2-1, the full variable domain is DAMVIQNPRYQVTQFGKPVTLSCSQTLNHNVMYWYQQKSSQAPKLLFHYYDKDFNNEADTPDNFQSRRPNTSFCFLDIRSPGLGDTAMYLCATSRVLGLGGNEQFFGPGTRLTVL.

The rearrangement uses TRBV6-2 or TRBV6-3 and TRBJ1-2; 8 nucleotides match TRBD1. The V gene end was trimmed by 7 bases and the J gene end by 8 bases; junction bases not matched to a gene: 9. Germline lookup yields CDR1 MNHEY and CDR2 SVGEGT. The CDR3 is 13 amino acids. The CDR3: CASTKEQGGGYTF. The CDR3 region has the DNA TGTGCCAGCACCAAGGAACAGGGGGGCGGCTACACCTTC.

This clonotype was seen repeatedly, ten times or more. The chain is built from TRBV30 and TRBJ2-7; possible D gene TRBD2, 5 bases. The CDR3 extends over 13 amino acids. Germline V gene data show CDR1 as GTSNPN and CDR2 as SVGIG (reference sequence). Trimming took 4 bases from V and 1 from J, leaving 11 bases between them. The CDR3: CAWMAGDSYEQYF. CDR3 DNA: TGTGCCTGGATGGCGGGCGATTCCTACGAGCAGTACTTC.

This clonotype was counted ten times or more. This may come from a read error, since a much larger clone is one base off. The J gene is TRBJ2-3, the V gene TRBV6-1; 10 bases match TRBD1. V shed 1 base and J 8 bases; nucleotides not matched to a gene: 3. Germline CDR1 and CDR2: MNHNS and SASEGT. CDR3 length: 14 residues. The chain's CDR3 is CASSEGQGAGTQYF. The DNA of the CDR3 is TGTGCCAGCAGTGAAGGACAGGGGGCAGGTACGCAGTATTTT.

This clonotype occurred a few times. The J gene is TRBJ2-5, the V gene TRBV5-1; D gene ambiguous. Germline CDR1 is SGHRS and CDR2 is YFSETQ. CDR3 length: 14 residues. Trimming cost V 1 base and J 5 bases, with 12 bases left between them. CDR3 protein: CASSLRPPRETQYF. The CDR3 nucleotides read TGCGCCAGCAGCTTGCGGCCGCCCCGGGAGACCCAGTACTTC.

The table lists this clonotype with a few counts. This rearrangement joins TRBV29-1 to TRBJ2-4; 7 bases align to TRBD2. Germline-derived CDR1 and CDR2 are SQVTM and ANQGSEA. V lost 6 bases and J lost 11; bases outside the gene matches: 13. The CDR3 is made up of 13 amino acids. The CDR3 is CSVQPGGGGVQYF. The CDR3 bases are TGCAGCGTACAACCTGGGGGGGGGGGGGTTCAGTACTTC. Using reference TRBV29-1 and TRBJ2-4 for the parts outside the CDR3, the full variable domain is SAVISQKPSRDICQRGTSLTIQCQVDSQVTMMFWYRQQPGQSLTLIATANQGSEATYESGFVIDKFPISRPNLTFSTLTVSNMSPEDSSIYLCSVQPGGGGVQYFGAGTRLSVL.

V is TRBV10-1 and J is TRBJ1-5, with no clear D. Per the germline V gene, CDR1 is WNHNN and CDR2 is SYGVQD (reference sequence). V shed 3 bases and J shed 7 bases, with 7 bases lying between them. The CDR3 is made up of 12 amino acids. CDR3 bases: TGCGCCAGCAGTGATAATAACCAGCCCCAGCATTTT. Protein product: CASSDNNQPQHF.

This clonotype appeared a few times. Possible read error: a much larger clone is one base away. The chain recombines TRBV7-9 with TRBJ2-1; a weak D match, TRBD2 (5 bases). The CDR3 contains 11 residues. Germline V CDR1 and CDR2: SEHNR, FQNEAQ (reference sequence). CDR3 coding DNA: TGTGCCAGCAGCCCTAGCAATGAGCAGCTCTTC. It yields the protein CASSPSNEQLF.